This TCR beta chain is from a study of cytotoxic CD8 clonotypes in ibrutinib-treated CLL. General study findings and limits: There were few public clonotypes, and on treatment they contracted or stayed stable.

Sequencing used immunoSEQ multiplex PCR; TCRdb keeps in-frame clones, though not all of them. The table has 85,000 or so clones, 75% to 85% seen once. The germline V and J ends were trimmed by 4 bases and 10 bases, with 15 bases remaining between them. The length of the CDR3 is 14 residues. The V gene's germline CDR1 is SGDLS and CDR2 YYNGEE. This clone was counted only a few times. Its target is not known. V usage is TRBV9 and J usage is TRBJ1-6, with D perhaps matching TRBD1 (5 bases). The TCR originated in a human donor with chronic lymphocytic leukemia. The specimen comprised PBMCs, sampled after 12 months of ibrutinib treatment. The CDR3 here is CASSRGGAGSPLHF. The CDR3 DNA reads TGTGCCAGCAGCCGCGGAGGGGCAGGGTCACCCCTCCACTTT.